This T cell receptor (beta chain) was captured in a study of Graves' ophthalmopathy and Graves' hyperthyroidism. Study-level background: Pretreatment peripheral blood was obtained at initial diagnosis.

With a duration under 3 months, ophthalmopathy in the donors showed moderate-to-severe activity, CAS ≥3 and NOSPECS ≥4. J gave up 5 bases and V 2 bases, and 8 bases lay outside the gene matches. This CDR3 spans 15 amino acids. CDR1 and CDR2 from the germline V gene are LNHDA and SQIVND (reference sequence). General study findings and limits: Sensitivity reached 70% to 71% and specificity more than 72% when the model predicted ophthalmopathy progression. The authors also found most expanded thyroid clonotypes above 0.001 frequency in blood.

TCR beta CDR3 amplification used RNA transcripts. A first-round RT-PCR used HTBI primers, followed by a second-round multiplex PCR. TCRdb used MiXCR to reprocess the multiplex PCR reads, holding one entry per CDR3 protein. The data hold fewer than 250,000 distinct CDR3 sequences, with approximately 28% observed a single time. In this sample, this clonotype turned up many times. What it binds is unknown. Input material: peripheral blood. This sequence was found in a man aged 45-65 years with Graves' ophthalmopathy. V is TRBV19 and J is TRBJ2-7; 8 nucleotides align to TRBD1. The CDR3 nucleotides are TGTGCCAGTAGTATATCTGGACAGGGTCGCGACGAGCAGTACTTC. Translating it yields CASSISGQGRDEQYF.